This T cell receptor beta chain derives from a study of shared clonotypes between healthy human individuals. Study findings and constraints: Rarefaction revealed incomplete sorted-subset sequencing despite large depth.

Worth noting for this clone: Antigen specificity is unknown.

The donors, healthy adults who were HIV-negative, had experienced no recent acute infections or vaccinations. Germline loops: CDR1 MNHNY, CDR2 SVGAGI (reference sequence). The length of the CDR3 is 16 residues. V was trimmed by 6 bases and J by 0 bases, leaving 17 bases between them. Several immunoSEQ 96-well plates shared each subset's DNA, each plate a replicate. Using immunoSEQ multiplex PCR, the repertoire was profiled, and TCRdb retains in-frame clones only, with some absent. The sample holds about 2,500,000 clones, 90% to 95% seen once. The V call is TRBV6-6, the J call TRBJ1-2, with D perhaps TRBD1 (5 bases). The sequenced sample consisted of naive CD4+ T cells sorted from blood. Subset specified: CD45RA+ positively selected. The sequence derives from a man aged 18 to 30 in good health. The CDR3 reads CASRSGGTGTNYGYTF. As DNA, the CDR3 is TGTGCCAGCAGGTCCGGGGGAACGGGGACTAACTATGGCTACACCTTC.